This section outlines one T cell receptor beta chain sequence together with its context. The data originate from a study of control samples from healthy donors and cancer patients. Produced via immunoSEQ multiplex PCR; TCRdb's table is partial and in-frame only. This sample has roughly 150,000 clones, with over 85% found just once. The clonotype originates from a man in his forties or fifties in good health. The sample taken for sequencing was blood.

For the CDR3, the DNA is TGTGCCAGCAAAGGGGGTGGGGATACGCAGTATTTT. This encodes CASKGGGDTQYF. V is TRBV6-6 and J is TRBJ2-3; tentatively, D is TRBD1 (6 bases). CDR3 length equals 12 residues. V lost 7 bases, J lost 6 bases, and 11 bases lay in between. Germline V CDR1 and CDR2: MNHNY, SVGAGI (reference sequence).